These 32 T cell receptor beta chains originate from one sample sequenced in a study of blood T cell repertoires in COVID-19. Profiled with immunoSEQ multiplex PCR; TCRdb holds only in-frame clones, not every one. The table includes fewer than 50,000 clones, more than 65% detected once. The sample consisted of peripheral blood. These receptors were obtained from an elderly man with acute or convalescent COVID-19.

V gene TRBV19 combines with J gene TRBJ1-2; D is undetermined. The germline V and J ends were trimmed by 5 bases and 4 bases, with 20 bases remaining between them. Per the germline V gene, CDR1 is LNHDA and CDR2 is SQIVND (reference sequence). This CDR3 has 16 amino acids. The CDR3 is CASSPPRLLLGYGYTF. As DNA, the CDR3 is TGTGCCAGTAGTCCACCCCGCTTACTCCTTGGCTATGGCTACACCTTC.

The V call is TRBV10-3, the J call TRBJ1-4; 11 nucleotides agree with TRBD1. Trimming took 4 bases from V and 8 from J; bases not matched to a gene: 6. The germline CDR1 and CDR2 sequences are ENHRY and SYGVKD. The CDR3 runs to 15 residues. CDR3 loop: CAISGTGGVGEKLFF. The CDR3, as DNA: TGTGCCATCAGTGGGACAGGGGGCGTTGGAGAAAAACTGTTTTTT.

The chain joins TRBV6-5 to TRBJ2-1; 7 bases are a match to TRBD2. The germline gives CDR1 MNHEY, CDR2 SVGAGI. Trimming took 7 bases from V and 5 from J; bases not matched to a gene: 11. The CDR3 runs 15 residues. CDR3 sequence: CASTLRIGGNNEQFF. In DNA form, the CDR3 reads TGTGCCAGCACCTTACGTATCGGGGGGAACAATGAGCAGTTCTTC.

V usage is TRBV7-3 and J usage is TRBJ2-1; D is unresolved. CDR1 SGHTA and CDR2 FQGTGA come from the germline V gene. With 1 base removed from V and 10 bases from J, the gap between germline ends came to 11 bases. This CDR3 region has 13 residues. In DNA, the CDR3 is TGTGCCAGCAGCTTAAGTAGCTTTCAGGAGCAGTTCTTC. Translated, it gives CASSLSSFQEQFF.

The rearrangement uses TRBV5-4 and TRBJ2-1; 8 positions match TRBD2. Germline loops: CDR1 SGHNT, CDR2 YYREEE (reference sequence). The trim removed 4 bases at V and 4 bases at J, leaving 10 bases unmatched. The CDR3 is made up of 16 amino acids. CDR3 loop: CASSAGGGGRYNEQFF. CDR3 nucleotides: TGTGCCAGCAGCGCCGGGGGTGGCGGGAGGTACAATGAGCAGTTCTTC.

This chain joins TRBV9 and TRBJ1-2; the match to TRBD1 covers 7 bases. This CDR3 is built from 14 residues. Germline-derived CDR1 and CDR2 are SGDLS and YYNGEE. J was trimmed by 2 bases and V by 3 bases; bases with no gene match: 4. The CDR3 is CASSESGQNYGYTF. CDR3 DNA: TGTGCCAGCAGCGAATCGGGACAGAACTATGGCTACACCTTC.

The rearrangement uses TRBV4-1 and TRBJ2-7; 12 nucleotides line up with TRBD2. CDR1 MGHRA and CDR2 YSYEKL come from the germline V gene. The CDR3 is 15 residues long. V shed 4 bases, J shed 2 bases, and the junction held 3 bases outside the gene matches. The CDR3 loop reads CASSLGLAGTYEQYF. The DNA of the CDR3 is TGCGCCAGCAGCCTTGGACTAGCGGGGACCTACGAGCAGTACTTC.

This clone was seen a few times. The V and J genes are TRBV7-9 and TRBJ2-2; 11 bases line up with TRBD2. The CDR3 runs to 18 residues. J was trimmed by 1 base and V by 1 base; bases with no gene match: 5. Germline V gene data show CDR1 as SEHNR and CDR2 as FQNEAQ (reference sequence). The CDR3: CASSLVAGGPGNTGELFF. The CDR3 DNA sequence: TGTGCCAGCAGCTTAGTAGCGGGAGGGCCGGGGAACACCGGGGAGCTGTTTTTT.

The chain recombines TRBV7-9 with TRBJ1-5; 8 nucleotides align to TRBD1. Germline trimming cut 1 base from V and 5 bases from J; bases unmatched to any gene: 10. Germline V gene lookup returns CDR1 SEHNR and CDR2 FQNEAQ (reference sequence). This CDR3 spans 17 amino acids. CDR3 nucleotides: TGTGCCAGCAGCTTAGGTTTCCCCGGACAGGGCGATCAGCCCCAGCATTTT. Protein product: CASSLGFPGQGDQPQHF.

The V and J genes are TRBV7-3 and TRBJ2-5; 10 bases fit TRBD2. The CDR3 length is 15 residues. Germline V gene sequence: CDR1 SGHTA, CDR2 FQGTGA. J lost 4 bases, V lost 5 bases, and 7 bases had no gene match. The chain's CDR3 is CASSLSSGSGETQYF. The CDR3 region has the DNA TGTGCCAGCAGCCTTTCTAGCGGGAGCGGAGAGACCCAGTACTTC.

The gene calls are TRBV19 and TRBJ2-5; TRBD2 matches 10 bases. The length of the CDR3 is 17 residues. V was pared by 4 bases and J by 0 bases, with 8 bases of the junction left unmatched. Germline V gene data show CDR1 as LNHDA and CDR2 as SQIVND (reference sequence). The CDR3 loop is CASSKWMLAGDQETQYF. The CDR3 DNA reads as TGTGCCAGTAGTAAGTGGATGCTAGCGGGGGACCAAGAGACCCAGTACTTC.

The V and J genes are TRBV6-5 and TRBJ2-3, with D possibly being TRBD1 (6 bases). CDR3 size: 14 residues. In germline, CDR1 is MNHEY, CDR2 SVGAGI. The ends were cut back, 7 bases at V and 1 base at J, with 12 bases in the middle. The chain's CDR3 is CASKGRQGTDTQYF. The CDR3 DNA is TGTGCCAGCAAAGGGAGACAGGGCACAGATACGCAGTATTTT.

The chain recombines TRBV12-3 or TRBV12-4 with TRBJ1-2; D not resolved. The CDR3 is 12 amino acids. V was trimmed by 3 bases and J by 3 bases, leaving 5 bases between them. The CDR3 loop is CASSFADYGYTF. The CDR3 DNA sequence: TGTGCCAGCAGTTTTGCGGACTATGGCTACACCTTC.

V usage is TRBV2 and J usage is TRBJ2-2; no definite D call. The CDR3 is 13 amino acids. Trimming removed 5 bases at V and 3 bases at J, with 7 bases between. The V gene's germline CDR1 is SNHLY and CDR2 FYNNEI. In nucleotides, the CDR3 is TGTGCCAGCAGTAGCAGGTACACCGGGGAGCTGTTTTTT. As protein: CASSSRYTGELFF.

The rearrangement joins TRBV18 to TRBJ1-5; D gene uncertain. Germline CDR1 reads KGHSH; CDR2 reads LQKENI. V was trimmed by 2 bases and J by 2 bases, leaving 16 bases between them. The CDR3 sequence is 17 residues long. The DNA of the CDR3 is TGTGCCAGCTCACCAAGAATAGGCCGGAGGGGCAATCAGCCCCAGCATTTT. This gives the protein CASSPRIGRRGNQPQHF.

This rearrangement joins TRBV16 to TRBJ1-3; TRBD1 aligns across 7 bases. The CDR3 has 14 residues. Germline CDR1 reads KGHSY; CDR2 reads FQNENV. The junction had 4 bases not matched to a gene; V was cut back by 4 bases and J by 4 bases. DNA for the CDR3: TGTGCCAGCAGCCGAACAGGGGTCGGAAACACCATATATTTT. Amino acid sequence: CASSRTGVGNTIYF.

The rearrangement links TRBV28 to TRBJ2-7; 8 bases agree with TRBD1. Germline V CDR1 and CDR2: MDHEN, SYDVKM. The V segment lost 6 bases and the J segment 3 bases; nucleotides outside the gene matches: 7. CDR3 length: 14 residues. The CDR3, as DNA: TGTGCCAGCAGACTACAGGGGGTGGACTACGAGCAGTACTTC. Translated, it gives CASRLQGVDYEQYF.

This chain joins TRBV3-1 (or the pseudogene TRBV3-2) and TRBJ1-1; 9 bases agree with TRBD1. Germline lookup yields CDR1 LGHDT and CDR2 YNNKEL (reference sequence). The CDR3 length is 14 residues. Trimming at V came to 0 bases and at J to 6 bases, leaving 2 bases not matched to a gene. In DNA form, the CDR3 reads TGTGCCAGCAGCCAAGAGGACAGGGGCTCTGAAGCTTTCTTT. As protein: CASSQEDRGSEAFF.

This chain uses TRBV6-1 with TRBJ1-6; D may be TRBD1 (5 bases). The V and J ends lost 3 bases and 5 bases respectively, with 14 bases between them. This CDR3 has 16 residues. In germline, CDR1 is MNHNS, CDR2 SASEGT. In DNA form, the CDR3 reads TGTGCCAGCAGTGACCTAGGACATAGAAATAATTCACCCCTCCACTTT. This gives the protein CASSDLGHRNNSPLHF.

This clone was recorded once. V is TRBV5-1 and J is TRBJ1-1; 7 positions agree with TRBD1. The germline V gene encodes CDR1 SGHRS and CDR2 YFSETQ. This CDR3 comprises 15 residues. V dropped 3 bases and J dropped 4; count of bases not matched to a gene: 9. CDR3 region: CASSWGQMGSTEAFF. CDR3 coding DNA: TGCGCCAGCAGCTGGGGACAGATGGGTAGCACTGAAGCTTTCTTT.

The CDR3 nucleotides read TGTGCCAGCACCTCCTCGGGGGACAGGGGCTTTGGATTGAGCAATGAGCAGTTCTTC. It specifies CASTSSGDRGFGLSNEQFF. This rearrangement joins TRBV5-4 to TRBJ2-1; 10 nucleotides line up with TRBD1. Germline V gene sequence: CDR1 SGHNT, CDR2 YYREEE (reference sequence). This CDR3 is built from 19 residues. V was clipped by 6 bases and J by 6 bases; unmatched bases: 21.

V is TRBV6-5 and J is TRBJ2-3; 7 bases align to TRBD2. With 10 bases clipped from V and 6 bases from J, the junction kept 10 bases outside the gene matches. CDR1 and CDR2 (germline): MNHEY, SVGAGI. The CDR3 loop spans 13 amino acids. CDR3: CATNREGLDTQYF. CDR3 bases: TGTGCCACCAATAGGGAGGGACTGGATACGCAGTATTTT.

This clone has only one observation. The chain joins TRBV2 to TRBJ2-3; no clear D. The germline gives CDR1 SNHLY, CDR2 FYNNEI. The V and J ends lost 5 bases and 2 bases respectively, with 2 bases between them. This CDR3 is 11 amino acids long. The CDR3 sequence: CASSYTDTQYF. The CDR3 region has the DNA TGTGCCAGCAGTTACACAGATACGCAGTATTTT.

The chain joins TRBV19 to TRBJ2-1; possible D gene TRBD1, 6 bases. Germline CDR1 LNHDA, CDR2 SQIVND (reference sequence). Trimming removed 0 bases at V and 3 bases at J, with 12 bases between. CDR3 size: 16 residues. The CDR3 is CASSIDVRGIYNEQFF. CDR3 bases: TGTGCCAGTAGTATAGATGTCAGGGGTATCTACAATGAGCAGTTCTTC.

The table lists this clone with a count of one. V gene TRBV28 combines with J gene TRBJ2-5; TRBD1 agrees at 8 bases. This CDR3 contains 15 residues. V lost 4 bases, J lost 5 bases, and 9 bases stayed unmatched. Per the germline V gene, CDR1 is MDHEN and CDR2 is SYDVKM. This CDR3 is CASSSWTGKKETQYF. The CDR3 nucleotides are TGTGCCAGCAGTTCCTGGACAGGGAAGAAGGAGACCCAGTACTTC.

V usage is TRBV5-7 and J usage is TRBJ1-1; D possibly corresponds to TRBD1 (5 bases). TRBV5-7 is noted as an ORF with a role that remains uncertain. The V end lost 1 base, the J end lost 1 base, and 8 bases lay between the germline ends. This CDR3 is built from 14 residues. The CDR3 sequence: CASSLRQTNTEAFF. The CDR3 bases are TGTGCCAGCAGCTTGCGACAGACGAACACTGAAGCTTTCTTT.

This rearrangement joins TRBV5-1 to TRBJ2-2; 7 positions agree with TRBD2. The CDR3 spans 16 residues. V lost 4 bases and J lost 0; bases outside the gene matches: 6. Germline V gene lookup returns CDR1 SGHRS and CDR2 YFSETQ. This chain's CDR3 is CASSQMGGSNTGELFF. The CDR3 coding sequence is TGCGCCAGCAGCCAAATGGGAGGGTCGAACACCGGGGAGCTGTTTTTT. The complete variable domain, with remaining parts taken from reference TRBV5-1 and TRBJ2-2, reads KAGVTQTPRYLIKTRGQQVTLSCSPISGHRSVSWYQQTPGQGLQFLFEYFSETQRNKGNFPGRFSGRQFSNSRSEMNVSTLELGDSALYLCASSQMGGSNTGELFFGEGSRLTVL.

The V call is TRBV6-2 or TRBV6-3, the J call TRBJ2-1; 8 bases are a match to TRBD2. J gave up 4 bases and V 0 bases, and 5 bases lay outside the gene matches. CDR1 and CDR2 (germline): MNHEY, SVGEGT. The CDR3 is 16 residues long. CDR3 coding DNA: TGTGCCAGCAGTTACTCAGTGCTAGCGGGTTACAATGAGCAGTTCTTC. Translated: CASSYSVLAGYNEQFF.

This clone appeared a few times. The rearrangement uses TRBV6-2 or TRBV6-3 and TRBJ2-7; TRBD2 might be the D (5 bases). The CDR3 consists of 15 residues. Per the germline V gene, CDR1 is MNHEY and CDR2 is SVGEGT. Trimming removed 5 bases at V and 4 bases at J, with 18 bases between. The CDR3 loop is CASSHMDWFGYEQYF. For the CDR3, the DNA is TGTGCCAGCAGTCACATGGACTGGTTCGGATACGAGCAGTACTTC.

The V gene is TRBV3-1 (or the pseudogene TRBV3-2), the J gene TRBJ2-1; D is perhaps TRBD2 (6 bases). Trimming took 0 bases from V and 2 from J, leaving 8 bases between them. The CDR3 runs to 15 residues. Germline V gene data show CDR1 as LGHDT and CDR2 as YNNKEL (reference sequence). The CDR3 DNA is TGTGCCAGCAGCCAAGAGCGGGGCACCTACAATGAGCAGTTCTTC. The encoded protein is CASSQERGTYNEQFF.

The V and J genes are TRBV3-1 (or the pseudogene TRBV3-2) and TRBJ2-7; D may be TRBD1 (5 bases). V dropped 1 base and J dropped 2 bases, with 12 bases sitting between them. The germline gives CDR1 LGHDT, CDR2 YNNKEL (reference sequence). The CDR3 totals 15 residues. CDR3 loop: CASSQGGAVAYEQYF. For the CDR3, the DNA is TGTGCCAGCAGCCAAGGGGGCGCAGTAGCCTACGAGCAGTACTTC.

The chain employs TRBV4-1 and TRBJ2-5; 7 bases align to TRBD1. V gave up 5 bases and J gave up 4 bases; unmatched junction bases: 16. The germline V gene encodes CDR1 MGHRA and CDR2 YSYEKL. The CDR3 has 17 amino acids. CDR3 sequence reads: CASSEAKGAKKVETQYF. CDR3 DNA: TGCGCCAGCAGCGAAGCGAAGGGGGCCAAAAAAGTAGAGACCCAGTACTTC.